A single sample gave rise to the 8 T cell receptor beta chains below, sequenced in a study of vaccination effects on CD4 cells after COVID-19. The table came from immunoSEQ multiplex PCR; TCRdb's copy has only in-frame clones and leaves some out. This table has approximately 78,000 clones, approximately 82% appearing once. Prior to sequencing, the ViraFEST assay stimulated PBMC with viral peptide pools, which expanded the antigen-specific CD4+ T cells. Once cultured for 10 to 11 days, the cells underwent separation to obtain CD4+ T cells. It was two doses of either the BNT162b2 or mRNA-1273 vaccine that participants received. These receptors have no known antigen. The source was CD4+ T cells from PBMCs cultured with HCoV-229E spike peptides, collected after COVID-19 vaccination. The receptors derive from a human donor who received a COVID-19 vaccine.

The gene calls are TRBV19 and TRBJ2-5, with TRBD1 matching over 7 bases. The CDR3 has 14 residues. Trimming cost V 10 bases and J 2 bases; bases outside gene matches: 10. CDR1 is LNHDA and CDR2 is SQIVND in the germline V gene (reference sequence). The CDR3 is CANRPGQQQETQYF. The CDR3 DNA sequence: TGTGCCAATCGGCCGGGACAGCAACAAGAGACCCAGTACTTC.

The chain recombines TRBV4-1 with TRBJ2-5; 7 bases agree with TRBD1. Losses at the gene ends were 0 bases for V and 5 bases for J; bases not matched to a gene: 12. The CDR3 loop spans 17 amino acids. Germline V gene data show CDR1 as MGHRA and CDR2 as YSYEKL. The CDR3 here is CASSQDRSGQPAETQYF. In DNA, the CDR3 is TGCGCCAGCAGCCAAGATAGATCGGGACAGCCGGCGGAGACCCAGTACTTC.

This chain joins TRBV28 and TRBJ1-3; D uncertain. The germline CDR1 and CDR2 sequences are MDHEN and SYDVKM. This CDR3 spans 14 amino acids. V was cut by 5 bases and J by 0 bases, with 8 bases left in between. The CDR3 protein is CASSPGDSGNTIYF. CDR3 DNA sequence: TGTGCCAGCAGTCCAGGAGACTCTGGAAACACCATATATTTT.

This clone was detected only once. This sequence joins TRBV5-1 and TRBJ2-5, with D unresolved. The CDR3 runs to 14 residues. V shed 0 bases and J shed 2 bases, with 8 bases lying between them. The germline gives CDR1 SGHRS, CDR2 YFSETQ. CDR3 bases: TGCGCCAGCAGCTTGGAGGGTCGGCAAGAGACCCAGTACTTC. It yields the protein CASSLEGRQETQYF. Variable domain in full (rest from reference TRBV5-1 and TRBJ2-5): KAGVTQTPRYLIKTRGQQVTLSCSPISGHRSVSWYQQTPGQGLQFLFEYFSETQRNKGNFPGRFSGRQFSNSRSEMNVSTLELGDSALYLCASSLEGRQETQYFGPGTRLLVL.

The CDR3 sequence is CASSSQGSYNSPLHF. CDR3 in DNA: TGTGCCAGCAGTTCACAGGGGTCCTATAATTCACCCCTCCACTTT. The chain has TRBV7-6 and TRBJ1-6; 7 bases fit TRBD1. V trimming: 6 bases; J trimming: 1 base; junction bases outside the gene matches: 3. The CDR3 consists of 15 residues. The germline CDR1 and CDR2 sequences are SGHVS and FNYEAQ.

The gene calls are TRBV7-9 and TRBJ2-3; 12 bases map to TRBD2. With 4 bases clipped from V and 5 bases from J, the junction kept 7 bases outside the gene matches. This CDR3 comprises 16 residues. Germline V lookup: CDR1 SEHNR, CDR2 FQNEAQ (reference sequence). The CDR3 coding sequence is TGTGCCAGCAGCTCTCTAGCGGGGGGGAGCGGAGATACGCAGTATTTT. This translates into CASSSLAGGSGDTQYF.

CDR3 nucleotide sequence: TGTGCCAGCAGTGAGTTCCGGACACCCCTCCACTTT. This encodes CASSEFRTPLHF. This chain links TRBV27 with TRBJ1-6; D gene unclear. The V gene lost 5 bases and the J gene lost 11 bases, with 10 bases spanning the gap. The V gene's germline CDR1 is MNHEY and CDR2 SMNVEV (reference sequence). The CDR3 loop spans 12 amino acids.

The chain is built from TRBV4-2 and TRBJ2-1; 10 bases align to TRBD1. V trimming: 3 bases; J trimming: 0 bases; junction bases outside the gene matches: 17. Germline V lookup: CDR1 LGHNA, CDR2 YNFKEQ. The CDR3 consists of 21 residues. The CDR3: CASSQDPLGTGALSSYNEQFF. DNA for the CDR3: TGTGCCAGCAGCCAGGATCCCCTAGGGACAGGGGCTTTGAGCTCCTACAATGAGCAGTTCTTC.